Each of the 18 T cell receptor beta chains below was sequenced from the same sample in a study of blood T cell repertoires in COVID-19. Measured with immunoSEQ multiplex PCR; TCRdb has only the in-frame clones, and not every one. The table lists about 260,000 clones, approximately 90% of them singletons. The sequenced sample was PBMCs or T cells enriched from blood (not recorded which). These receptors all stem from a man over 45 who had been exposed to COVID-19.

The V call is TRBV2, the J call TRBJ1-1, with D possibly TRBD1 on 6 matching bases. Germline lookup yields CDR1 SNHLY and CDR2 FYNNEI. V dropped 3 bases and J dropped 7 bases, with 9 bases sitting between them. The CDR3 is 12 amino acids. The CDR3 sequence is CASSDMTGEAFF. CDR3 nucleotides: TGTGCCAGCAGTGATATGACAGGTGAAGCTTTCTTT.

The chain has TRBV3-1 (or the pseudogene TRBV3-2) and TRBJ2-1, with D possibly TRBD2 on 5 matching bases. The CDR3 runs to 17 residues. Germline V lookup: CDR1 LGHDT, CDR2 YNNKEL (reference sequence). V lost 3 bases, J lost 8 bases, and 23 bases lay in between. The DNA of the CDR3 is TGTGCCAGCAGCCAGGAACCTAGCTTGGCCTCACGCGATGAGCAGTTCTTC. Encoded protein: CASSQEPSLASRDEQFF.

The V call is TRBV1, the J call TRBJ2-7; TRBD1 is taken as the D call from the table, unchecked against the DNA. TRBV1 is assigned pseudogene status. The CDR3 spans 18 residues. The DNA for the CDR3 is TGCACCAGCAGCCCACAGGGGGACAGGGACCTTGGGGGGAACGAGCAGTACGTC. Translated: CTSSPQGDRDLGGNEQYV.

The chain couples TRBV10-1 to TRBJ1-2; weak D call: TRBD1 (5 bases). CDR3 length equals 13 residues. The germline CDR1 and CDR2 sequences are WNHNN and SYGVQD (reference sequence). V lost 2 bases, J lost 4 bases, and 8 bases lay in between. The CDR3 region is CASSEQGGYGYTF. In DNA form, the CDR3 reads TGCGCCAGCAGTGAGCAGGGTGGCTATGGCTACACCTTC.

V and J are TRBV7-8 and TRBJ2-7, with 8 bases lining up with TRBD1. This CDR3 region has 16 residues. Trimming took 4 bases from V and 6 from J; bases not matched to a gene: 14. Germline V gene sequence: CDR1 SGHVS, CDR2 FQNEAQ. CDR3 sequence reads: CASSSPLRDRSFEQYF. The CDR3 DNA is TGTGCCAGCAGCTCCCCTCTCCGGGACAGGTCGTTCGAGCAGTACTTC.

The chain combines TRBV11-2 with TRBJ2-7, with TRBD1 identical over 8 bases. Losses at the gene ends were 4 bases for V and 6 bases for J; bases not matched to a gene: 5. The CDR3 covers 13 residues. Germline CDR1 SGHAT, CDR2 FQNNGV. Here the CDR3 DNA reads TGTGCCAGCAGCTCCGGACAGGGATTCGAGCAGTACGTC. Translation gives CASSSGQGFEQYV.

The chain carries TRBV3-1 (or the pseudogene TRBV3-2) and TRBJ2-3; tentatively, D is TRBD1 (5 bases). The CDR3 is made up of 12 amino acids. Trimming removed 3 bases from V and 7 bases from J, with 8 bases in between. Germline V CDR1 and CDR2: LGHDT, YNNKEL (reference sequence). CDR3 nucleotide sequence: TGTGCCAGCAGCCAGGGGCATAATACGCAGTATTTT. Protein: CASSQGHNTQYF.

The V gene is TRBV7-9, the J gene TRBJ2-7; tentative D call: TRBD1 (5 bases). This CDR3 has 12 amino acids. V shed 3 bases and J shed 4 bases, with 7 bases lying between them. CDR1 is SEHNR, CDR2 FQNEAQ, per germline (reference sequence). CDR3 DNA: TGTGCCAGCAGCTTCACAGGATACGAGCAGTACTTC. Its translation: CASSFTGYEQYF. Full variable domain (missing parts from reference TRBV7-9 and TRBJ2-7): DTGVSQNPRHKITKRGQNVTFRCDPISEHNRLYWYRQTLGQGPEFLTYFQNEAQLEKSRLLSDRFSAERPKGSFSTLEIQRTEQGDSAMYLCASSFTGYEQYFGPGTRLTVT.

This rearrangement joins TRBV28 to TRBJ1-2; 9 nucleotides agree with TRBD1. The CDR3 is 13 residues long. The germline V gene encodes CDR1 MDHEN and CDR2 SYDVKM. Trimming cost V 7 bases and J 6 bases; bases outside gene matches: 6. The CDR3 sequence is CASTSGTGHGYTF. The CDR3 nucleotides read TGTGCCAGCACTTCTGGGACAGGGCATGGCTACACCTTC.

The CDR3 is CASSIAGVNYGYTF. CDR3 bases: TGTGCCAGTAGTATAGCGGGGGTCAACTATGGCTACACCTTC. V usage is TRBV19 and J usage is TRBJ1-2, with D possibly being TRBD1 (5 bases). Trimming removed 1 base at V and 2 bases at J, with 8 bases between. Germline loops: CDR1 LNHDA, CDR2 SQIVND (reference sequence). The CDR3 extends over 14 amino acids.

The CDR3 region is CASSADRDQPQHF. CDR3 coding DNA: TGTGCCAGTAGTGCCGACAGGGACCAGCCCCAGCATTTT. The chain uses TRBV19 and TRBJ1-5; 7 nucleotides line up with TRBD1. V shed 5 bases, J shed 7 bases, and the junction held 5 bases outside the gene matches. The CDR3 extends over 13 amino acids. Germline V gives CDR1 LNHDA, CDR2 SQIVND (reference sequence). The entire variable domain, with the rest obtained from reference TRBV19 and TRBJ1-5, is as follows: DGGITQSPKYLFRKEGQNVTLSCEQNLNHDAMYWYRQDPGQGLRLIYYSQIVNDFQKGDIAEGYSVSREKKESFPLTVTSAQKNPTAFYLCASSADRDQPQHFGDGTRLSIL.

CDR3 DNA sequence: TGTGCCTGGAGTAGGCGACAGAGCAATCAGCCCCAGCATTTT. It specifies CAWSRRQSNQPQHF. V usage is TRBV30 and J usage is TRBJ1-5; weak D call: TRBD1 (5 bases). The ends were cut back, 2 bases at V and 1 base at J, with 9 bases in the middle. The CDR3 extends over 14 amino acids. Germline values: CDR1 GTSNPN, CDR2 SVGIG (reference sequence).

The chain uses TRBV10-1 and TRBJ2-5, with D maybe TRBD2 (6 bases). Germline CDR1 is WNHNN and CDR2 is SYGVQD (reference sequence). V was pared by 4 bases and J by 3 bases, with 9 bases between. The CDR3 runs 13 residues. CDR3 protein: CASSVRREETQYF. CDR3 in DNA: TGCGCCAGCAGTGTACGGAGGGAAGAGACCCAGTACTTC.

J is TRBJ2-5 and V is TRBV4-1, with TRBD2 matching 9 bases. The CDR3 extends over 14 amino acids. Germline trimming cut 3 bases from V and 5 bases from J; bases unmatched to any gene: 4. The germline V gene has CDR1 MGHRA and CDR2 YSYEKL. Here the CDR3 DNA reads TGCGCCAGCAGCCAGGCGGGGGGGCGGGAGACCCAGTACTTC. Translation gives CASSQAGGRETQYF.

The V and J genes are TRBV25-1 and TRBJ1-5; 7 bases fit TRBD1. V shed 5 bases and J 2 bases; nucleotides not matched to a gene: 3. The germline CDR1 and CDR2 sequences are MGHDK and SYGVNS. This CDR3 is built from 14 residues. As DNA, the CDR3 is TGTGCCAGCAGTAAAGGACAGGGCAATCAGCCCCAGCATTTT. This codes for CASSKGQGNQPQHF.

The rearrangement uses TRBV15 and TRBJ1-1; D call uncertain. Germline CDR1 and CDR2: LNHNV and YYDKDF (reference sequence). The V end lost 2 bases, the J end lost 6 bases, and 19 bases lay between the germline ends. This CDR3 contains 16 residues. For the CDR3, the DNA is TGTGCCACCAGCAGAAGTGACCCCGGTAGAGGTTCTGAAGCTTTCTTT. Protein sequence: CATSRSDPGRGSEAFF. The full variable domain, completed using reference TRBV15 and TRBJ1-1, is DAMVIQNPRYQVTQFGKPVTLSCSQTLNHNVMYWYQQKSSQAPKLLFHYYDKDFNNEADTPDNFQSRRPNTSFCFLDIRSPGLGDTAMYLCATSRSDPGRGSEAFFGQGTRLTVV.

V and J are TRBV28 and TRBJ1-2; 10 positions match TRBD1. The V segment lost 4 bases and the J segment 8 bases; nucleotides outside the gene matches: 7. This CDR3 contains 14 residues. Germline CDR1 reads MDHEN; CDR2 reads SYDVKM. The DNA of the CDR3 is TGTGCCAGCAGTTCGGGACAGGGGACCCTGGGCTACACCTTC. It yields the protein CASSSGQGTLGYTF.

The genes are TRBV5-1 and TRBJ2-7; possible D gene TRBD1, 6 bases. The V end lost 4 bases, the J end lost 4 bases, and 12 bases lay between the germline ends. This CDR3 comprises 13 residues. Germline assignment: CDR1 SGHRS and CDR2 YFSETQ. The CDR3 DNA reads TGCGCCAGCAGCGAAGACAGGCGGTACGAGCAGTACTTC. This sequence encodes CASSEDRRYEQYF.